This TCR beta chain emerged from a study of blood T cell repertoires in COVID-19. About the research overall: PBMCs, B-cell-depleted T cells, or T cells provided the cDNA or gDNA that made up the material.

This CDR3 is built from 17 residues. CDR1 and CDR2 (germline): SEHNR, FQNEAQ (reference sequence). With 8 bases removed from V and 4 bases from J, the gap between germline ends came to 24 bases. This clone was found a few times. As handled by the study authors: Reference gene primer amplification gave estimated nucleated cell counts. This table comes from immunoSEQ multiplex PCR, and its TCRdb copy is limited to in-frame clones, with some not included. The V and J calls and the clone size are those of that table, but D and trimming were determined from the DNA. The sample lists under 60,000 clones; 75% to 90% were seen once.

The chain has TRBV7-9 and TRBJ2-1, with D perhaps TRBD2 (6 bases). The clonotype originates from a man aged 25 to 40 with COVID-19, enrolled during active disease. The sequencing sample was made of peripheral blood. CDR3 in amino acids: CASSMGGYRTNYNEQFF. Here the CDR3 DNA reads TGTGCCAGCTCCATGGGTGGATATCGGACTAATTACAATGAGCAGTTCTTC.